Listed here are 9 T cell receptor beta chains from one sample, sequenced in a study of control samples from healthy donors and cancer patients. Measured with immunoSEQ multiplex PCR; TCRdb has only the in-frame clones, and not every one. The sample shows under 20,000 clones, roughly 84% of them seen only once. The specimen sequenced was PBMCs. The receptor set was obtained from a woman between 65 and 79 years old with colorectal cancer.

CDR3 bases: TGTGCCAGCAGTGAACTCTGGGGGAGAGCTAGCACAGATACGCAGTATTTT. Translating gives CASSELWGRASTDTQYF. The rearrangement links TRBV2 to TRBJ2-3; D is possibly TRBD1 or TRBD2 (5 bases each). With 2 bases removed from V and 0 bases from J, the gap between germline ends came to 15 bases. The CDR3 is made up of 17 amino acids. Germline V gene sequence: CDR1 SNHLY, CDR2 FYNNEI.

This clone occurred a few times. This chain uses TRBV3-1 (or the pseudogene TRBV3-2) with TRBJ1-6; TRBD1 matches 7 bases. With 5 bases clipped from V and 5 bases from J, the junction kept 3 bases outside the gene matches. CDR1 and CDR2 from the germline V gene are LGHDT and YNNKEL (reference sequence). The CDR3 has 14 amino acids. CDR3 protein: CASSLGQNNSPLHF. In DNA, the CDR3 is TGTGCCAGCAGCTTGGGACAGAATAATTCACCCCTCCACTTT.

The chain has TRBV11-3 and TRBJ2-1; D is perhaps TRBD1 (6 bases). The CDR3 has 15 amino acids. Germline values: CDR1 SGHNT, CDR2 YENEEA. Trimming took 3 bases from V and 4 from J, leaving 13 bases between them. CDR3 coding DNA: TGTGCCAGCAGCTTGGGTGGGACACTTTACAATGAGCAGTTCTTC. Its protein product is CASSLGGTLYNEQFF.

This chain joins TRBV6-5 and TRBJ2-2, with TRBD1 identical over 8 bases. In germline, CDR1 is MNHEY, CDR2 SVGAGI. The ends lost 6 bases at V and 6 bases at J; junction bases unmatched: 9. The CDR3 has 15 amino acids. The CDR3 DNA reads TGTGCCAGCAGCCCCAACCCACAGGGGGCCGGGGAGCTGTTTTTT. This gives the protein CASSPNPQGAGELFF.

This chain uses TRBV5-1 with TRBJ2-1; 10 bases agree with TRBD2. Germline loops: CDR1 SGHRS, CDR2 YFSETQ. Trimming removed 4 bases from V and 8 bases from J; junction bases left unmatched: 6. This CDR3 spans 14 amino acids. DNA for the CDR3: TGCGCCAGCAGCGTTACTAGCGGGACATATGAGCAGTTCTTC. It codes for CASSVTSGTYEQFF.

The chain links TRBV5-4 to TRBJ1-5, with D possibly being TRBD1 (5 bases). In germline, CDR1 is SGHNT, CDR2 YYREEE (reference sequence). Trimming cost V 1 base and J 4 bases, with 9 bases left between them. The CDR3 contains 14 residues. CDR3 region: CASSLQGANQPQHF. In DNA form, the CDR3 reads TGTGCCAGCAGCTTGCAGGGTGCAAATCAGCCCCAGCATTTT.

The J gene is TRBJ1-5, the V gene TRBV23-1, with TRBD1 matching over 7 bases. TRBV23-1 is labeled an ORF, and its function is uncertain. The J segment lost 2 bases and the V segment lost 7 bases, leaving 5 bases of the junction unmatched. This CDR3 spans 14 amino acids. This CDR3 is CASNRGQGNQPQHF. As DNA, the CDR3 is TGCGCCAGCAATCGCGGACAGGGCAATCAGCCCCAGCATTTT.

The chain links TRBV9 to TRBJ1-1; D remains ambiguous. The CDR3 extends over 15 amino acids. Trimming left V 0 bases short and J 5 bases short, with 14 bases between. Germline assignment: CDR1 SGDLS and CDR2 YYNGEE. CDR3 sequence reads: CASSVDLPGGTEAFF. The CDR3 nucleotides are TGTGCCAGCAGCGTAGATCTACCAGGTGGGACTGAAGCTTTCTTT.

This CDR3 is CASSGGASYNEQFF. In DNA form, the CDR3 reads TGTGCCAGCAGCGGGGGGGCCTCCTACAATGAGCAGTTCTTC. The rearrangement links TRBV6-5 to TRBJ2-1; 8 nucleotides line up with TRBD2. V trimming: 6 bases; J trimming: 0 bases; junction bases outside the gene matches: 1. The CDR3 is 14 amino acids. Germline values: CDR1 MNHEY, CDR2 SVGAGI.